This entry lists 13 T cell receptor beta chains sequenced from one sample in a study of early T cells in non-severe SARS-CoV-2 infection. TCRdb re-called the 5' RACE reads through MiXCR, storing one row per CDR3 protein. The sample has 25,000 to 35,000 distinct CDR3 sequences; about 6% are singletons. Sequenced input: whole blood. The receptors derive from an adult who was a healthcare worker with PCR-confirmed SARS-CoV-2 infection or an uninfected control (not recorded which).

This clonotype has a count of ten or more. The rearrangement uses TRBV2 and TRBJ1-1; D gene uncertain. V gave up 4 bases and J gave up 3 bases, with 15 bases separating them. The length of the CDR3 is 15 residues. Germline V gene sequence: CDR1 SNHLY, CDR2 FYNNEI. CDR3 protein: CASSALGVSDTEAFF. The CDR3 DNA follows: TGTGCCAGCAGTGCTCTTGGGGTCTCAGACACTGAAGCTTTCTTT.

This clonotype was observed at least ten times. The CDR3 DNA reads as TGTGCCAGCAGTCGAGACTGGAGCAATCAGCCCCAGCATTTT. Its protein product is CASSRDWSNQPQHF. The chain is built from TRBV6-1 and TRBJ1-5, with D hard to call. The CDR3 contains 14 residues. The ends were cut back, 5 bases at V and 1 base at J, with 9 bases in the middle. Looked up from germline, CDR1 is MNHNS and CDR2 is SASEGT.

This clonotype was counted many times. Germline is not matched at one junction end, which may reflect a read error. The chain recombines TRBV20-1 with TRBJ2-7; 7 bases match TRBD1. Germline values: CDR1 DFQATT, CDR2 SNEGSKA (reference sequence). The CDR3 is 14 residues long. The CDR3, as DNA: TGCAGTGCAAGAGGGACAGCTATAGAGGGCGAGCAGTACTTC. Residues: CSARGTAIEGEQYF.

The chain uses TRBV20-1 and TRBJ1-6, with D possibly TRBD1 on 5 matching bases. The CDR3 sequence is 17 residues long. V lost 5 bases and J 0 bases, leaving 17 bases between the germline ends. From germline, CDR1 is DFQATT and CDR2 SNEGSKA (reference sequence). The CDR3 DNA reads TGCAGTGCTCGCCTTGCCCCAGGGAGCTCCTATAATTCACCCCTCCACTTT. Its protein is CSARLAPGSSYNSPLHF.

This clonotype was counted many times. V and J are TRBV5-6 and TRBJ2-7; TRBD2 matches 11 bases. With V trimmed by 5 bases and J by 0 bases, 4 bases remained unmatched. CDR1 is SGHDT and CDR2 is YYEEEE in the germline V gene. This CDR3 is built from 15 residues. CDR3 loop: CASSLTSGASYEQYF. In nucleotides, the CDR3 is TGTGCCAGCAGTCTGACTAGCGGGGCCTCCTACGAGCAGTACTTC. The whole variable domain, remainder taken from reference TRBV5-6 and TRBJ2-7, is DAGVTQSPTHLIKTRGQQVTLRCSPKSGHDTVSWYQQALGQGPQFIFQYYEEEERQRGNFPDRFSGHQFPNYSSELNVNALLLGDSALYLCASSLTSGASYEQYFGPGTRLTVT.

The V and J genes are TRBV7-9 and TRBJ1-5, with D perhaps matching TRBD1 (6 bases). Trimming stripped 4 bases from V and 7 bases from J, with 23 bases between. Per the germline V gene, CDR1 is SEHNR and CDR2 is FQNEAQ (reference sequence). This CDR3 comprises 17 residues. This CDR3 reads CASSSYSPGHPPQPQHF. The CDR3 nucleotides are TGTGCCAGCAGCTCCTATTCTCCGGGACACCCTCCGCAGCCCCAGCATTTT.

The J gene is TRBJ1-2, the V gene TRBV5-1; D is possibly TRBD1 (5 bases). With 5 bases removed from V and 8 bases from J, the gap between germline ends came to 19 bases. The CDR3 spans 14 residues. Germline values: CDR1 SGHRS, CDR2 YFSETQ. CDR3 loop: CASSPNPGRTGYTF. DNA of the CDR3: TGCGCCAGCAGTCCTAACCCGGGGCGTACGGGCTACACCTTC. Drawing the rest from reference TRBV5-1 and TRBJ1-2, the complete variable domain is KAGVTQTPRYLIKTRGQQVTLSCSPISGHRSVSWYQQTPGQGLQFLFEYFSETQRNKGNFPGRFSGRQFSNSRSEMNVSTLELGDSALYLCASSPNPGRTGYTFGSGTRLTVV.

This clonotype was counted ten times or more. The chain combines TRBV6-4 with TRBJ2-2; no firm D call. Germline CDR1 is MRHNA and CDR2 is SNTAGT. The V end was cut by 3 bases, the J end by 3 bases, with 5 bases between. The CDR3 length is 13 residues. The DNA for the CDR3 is TGTGCCAGCAGTGAGGGTGACACCGGGGAGCTGTTTTTT. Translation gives CASSEGDTGELFF.

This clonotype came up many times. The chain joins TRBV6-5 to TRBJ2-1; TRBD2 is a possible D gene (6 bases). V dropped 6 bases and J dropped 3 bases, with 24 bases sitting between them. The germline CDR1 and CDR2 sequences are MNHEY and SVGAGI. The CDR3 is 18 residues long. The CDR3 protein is CASSQDTTGGPYYNEQFF. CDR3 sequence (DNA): TGTGCCAGCAGCCAGGACACAACCGGGGGTCCCTACTACAATGAGCAGTTCTTC.

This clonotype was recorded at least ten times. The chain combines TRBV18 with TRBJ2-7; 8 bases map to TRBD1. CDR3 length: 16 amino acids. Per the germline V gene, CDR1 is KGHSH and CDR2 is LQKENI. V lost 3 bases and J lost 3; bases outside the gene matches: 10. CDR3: CASSPPGTGYLYEQYF. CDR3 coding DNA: TGTGCCAGCTCACCGCCCGGGACAGGTTATCTCTACGAGCAGTACTTC.

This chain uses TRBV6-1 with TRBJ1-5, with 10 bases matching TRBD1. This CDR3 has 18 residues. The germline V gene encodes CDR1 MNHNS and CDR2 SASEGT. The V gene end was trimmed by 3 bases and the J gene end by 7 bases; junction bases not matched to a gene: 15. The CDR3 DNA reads TGTGCCAGCAGTGAGGTTTTGGGGACAGGGGCCGCCAGGCAGCCCCAGCATTTT. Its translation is CASSEVLGTGAARQPQHF.

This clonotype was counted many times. CDR3 nucleotides: TGTGCCAGCAGCTTACCCGGGTCCCCCTACGAGCAGTACTTC. Translation gives CASSLPGSPYEQYF. The rearrangement links TRBV7-9 to TRBJ2-7; D not certain. CDR3 length equals 14 residues. In germline, CDR1 is SEHNR, CDR2 FQNEAQ (reference sequence). V shed 2 bases and J shed 2 bases, with 10 bases lying between them.

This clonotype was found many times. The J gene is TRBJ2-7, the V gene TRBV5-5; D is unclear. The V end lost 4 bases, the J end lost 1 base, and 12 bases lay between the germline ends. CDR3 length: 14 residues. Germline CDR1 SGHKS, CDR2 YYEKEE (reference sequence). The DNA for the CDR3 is TGTGCCAGCAGCCCTTCTGTCCTGTCCTACGAGCAGTACTTC. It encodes CASSPSVLSYEQYF.